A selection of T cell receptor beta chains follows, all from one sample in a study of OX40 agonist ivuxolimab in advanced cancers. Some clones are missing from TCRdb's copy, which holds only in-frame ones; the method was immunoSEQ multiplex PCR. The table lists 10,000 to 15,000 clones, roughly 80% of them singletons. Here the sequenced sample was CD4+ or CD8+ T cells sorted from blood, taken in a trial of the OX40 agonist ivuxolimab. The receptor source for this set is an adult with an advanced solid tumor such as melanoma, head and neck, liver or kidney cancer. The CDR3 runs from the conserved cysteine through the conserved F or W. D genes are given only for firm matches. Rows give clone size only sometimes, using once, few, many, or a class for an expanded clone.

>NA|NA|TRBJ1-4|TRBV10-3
TGTGCCATCAACGTCGCCAGTTTATTAACTAATGAAAAACTGTTTTTT
CAINVASLLTNEKLFF
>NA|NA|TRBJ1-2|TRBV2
TGTGCCAGCAGCGCCTTCTTAAATGGCTACACCTTC
CASSAFLNGYTF
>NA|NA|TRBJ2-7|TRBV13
TGTGCCAGCAGCGCCCGGCCGGAGAGCTCCTACGAGCAGTACTTC
CASSARPESSYEQYF
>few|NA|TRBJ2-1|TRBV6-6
TGTGCCAGCAGTTTGGATTCGAATGACGACAATGAGCAGTTCTTC
CASSLDSNDDNEQFF
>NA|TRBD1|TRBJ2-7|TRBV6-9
TGTGCCAGCAGGGACAGGGATCCCTCGTCCTACGAGCAGTACTTC
CASRDRDPSSYEQYF
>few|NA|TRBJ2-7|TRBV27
TGTGCCAGCAGTCCACAGGAGGCGCTGTGGGAGCAGTACTTC
CASSPQEALWEQYF
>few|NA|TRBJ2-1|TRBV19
TGTGCCAGTAGTAGCCCGCTAGTATCCTACAATGAGCAGTTCTTC
CASSSPLVSYNEQFF
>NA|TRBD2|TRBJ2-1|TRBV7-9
TGTGCCAGCAGTTCAATTAGCGGGAGGGTTTACAATGAGCAGTTCTTC
CASSSISGRVYNEQFF
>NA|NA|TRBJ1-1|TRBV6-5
TGTGCCAGCAGACACTCTGGAACTGAAGCTTTCTTT
CASRHSGTEAFF
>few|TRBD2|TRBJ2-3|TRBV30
TGTGCCTGGAGTCCTCCTAGCGGGAGTGAGACAGATACGCAGTATTTT
CAWSPPSGSETDTQYF
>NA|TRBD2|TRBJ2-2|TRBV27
TGTGCCAGCAGTTTGGGAAGTAGCGGGAGGGCCGGCACCGGGGAGCTGTTTTTT
CASSLGSSGRAGTGELFF
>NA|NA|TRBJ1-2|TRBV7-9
TGTGCCAGCAGCTTACTGACTTGGAACGAGGATCGCTACACCTTC
CASSLLTWNEDRYTF
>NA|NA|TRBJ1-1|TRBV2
TGTGCCAGCATTTCGGACAGCTGGGGGACTGAAGCTTTCTTT
CASISDSWGTEAFF
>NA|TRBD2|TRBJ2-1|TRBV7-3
TGTGCCAGCAGCCCGCAACTAGCGGGAGAGGGTATAAACAATGAGCAGTTCTTC
CASSPQLAGEGINNEQFF
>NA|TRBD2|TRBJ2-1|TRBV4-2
TGTGCCAGCAGCCAAGATACGGGAGGGCCCGGGTTTGAGCAGTTCTTC
CASSQDTGGPGFEQFF
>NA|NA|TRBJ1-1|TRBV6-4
TGTGCCAGCAGTGACGAGCCGAACACTGAAGCTTTCTTT
CASSDEPNTEAFF
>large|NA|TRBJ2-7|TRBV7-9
TGTGCCAGCAGCCTGGAAGGGAGATCCGAGCAGTACTTC
CASSLEGRSEQYF
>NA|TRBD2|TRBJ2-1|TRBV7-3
TGTGCCAGCAGCTTGGCGGGAGGGATCTCCTACAATGAGCAGTTCTTC
CASSLAGGISYNEQFF
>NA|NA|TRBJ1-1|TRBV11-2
TGTGCCAGCAGCTTAGATACTCCCCTCACTGAAGCTTTCTTT
CASSLDTPLTEAFF
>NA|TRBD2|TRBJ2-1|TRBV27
TGTGCCAGCAGTTCGAACCCGGGACTAGCGGGGGAGCAGTTCTTC
CASSSNPGLAGEQFF
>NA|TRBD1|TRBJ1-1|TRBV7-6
TGTGCCAGCAGCGGGGCAGGGGGCTCTGAAGCTTTCTTT
CASSGAGGSEAFF
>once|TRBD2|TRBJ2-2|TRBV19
TGTGCCAGTAGTCCGATTTCTAGCGGGAGGGCCCCCGGGGAGCTGTTTTTT
CASSPISSGRAPGELFF
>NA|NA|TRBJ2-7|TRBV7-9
TGTGCCAGCACCCTCGGGGCCTCCGAGCAGTACTTC
CASTLGASEQYF
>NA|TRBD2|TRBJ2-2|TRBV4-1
TGCGCCAGCAGCCAAGTAACTAGCGGGAGTGCATCGGCCGGGGAGCTGTTTTTT
CASSQVTSGSASAGELFF
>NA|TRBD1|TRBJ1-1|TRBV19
TGTGCCAGTAGTTTTACAGGGGGCGGGACTGAAGCTTTCTTT
CASSFTGGGTEAFF
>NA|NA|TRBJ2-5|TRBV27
TGTGCCAGCAGTTTCTCTGGGCAAGAGACCCAGTACTTC
CASSFSGQETQYF
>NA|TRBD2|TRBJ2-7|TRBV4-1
TGCGCCAGCAGCCCCCGGGGGGGACTAGTTCACGAGCAGTACTTC
CASSPRGGLVHEQYF
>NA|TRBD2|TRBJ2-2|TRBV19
TGTGCCAGTCTAAAGTATGGGCGGGAGGGCCTGACCGGGGAGCTGTTTTTT
CASLKYGREGLTGELFF
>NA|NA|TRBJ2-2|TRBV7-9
TGTGCCAGCAGCCTCGGCGCCGGGGAGCTGTTTTTT
CASSLGAGELFF
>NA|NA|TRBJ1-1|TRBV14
TGTGCCAGCAGCCTCGGGCCGTCGTATGATACTGAAGCTTTCTTT
CASSLGPSYDTEAFF
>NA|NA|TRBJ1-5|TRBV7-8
TGTGCCAGCAGCTCCTACCAGGGTAAGGGCAATCAGCCCCAGCATTTT
CASSSYQGKGNQPQHF
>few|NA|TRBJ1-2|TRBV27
TGTGCCAGCACCAGGAGGGGCGACCCCTATGGCTACACCTTC
CASTRRGDPYGYTF
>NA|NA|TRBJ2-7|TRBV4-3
TGCGCCAGCAGCCAAGCTAGCGTAGCCTACGAGCAGTACTTC
CASSQASVAYEQYF
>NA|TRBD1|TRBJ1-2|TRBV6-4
TGTGCCAGCAGAGCCACCGGGACAGGGTATGGCTACACCTTC
CASRATGTGYGYTF
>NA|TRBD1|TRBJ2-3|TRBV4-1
TGCGCCAGCAGCCCGACAGGGGCCTTCCGGGGAGATACGCAGTATTTT
CASSPTGAFRGDTQYF
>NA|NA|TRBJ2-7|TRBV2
TGTGCCAGCAGCGTGAGCTCCTACGAGCAGTACTTC
CASSVSSYEQYF
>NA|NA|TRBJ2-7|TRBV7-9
TGTGCCAGCAGCTTAGTCGGCCTCTACGAGCAGTACTTC
CASSLVGLYEQYF
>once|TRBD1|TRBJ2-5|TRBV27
TGTGCCAGCAGCCCCGGGACAGGGGGAGAGACCCAGTACTTC
CASSPGTGGETQYF
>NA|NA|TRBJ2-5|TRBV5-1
TGCGCCAGCAGCTTGGGCACACTAGCCCGCCCAGGGGAGGAGACCCAGTACTTC
CASSLGTLARPGEETQYF
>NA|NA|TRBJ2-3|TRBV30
TGTGCCTGGAGTCGGTGGGAGGATCCAGATACGCAGTATTTT
CAWSRWEDPDTQYF
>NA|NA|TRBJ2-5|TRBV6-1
TGTGCCAGCAGTGAGCCCGGGGAAGTTACGGAGACCCAGTACTTC
CASSEPGEVTETQYF
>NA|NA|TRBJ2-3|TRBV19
TGTGCCAGTAGTCCCCGACTGTCCAGGGTAGATACGCAGTATTTT
CASSPRLSRVDTQYF
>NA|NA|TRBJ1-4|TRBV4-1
TGCGCCAGCAGCCATTCACAGGGACAAAATGAAAAACTGTTTTTT
CASSHSQGQNEKLFF
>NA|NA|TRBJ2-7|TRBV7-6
TGTGCCAGCAGCTTAGGGCAGTACTACGAGCAGTACTTC
CASSLGQYYEQYF
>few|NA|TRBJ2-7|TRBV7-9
TGTGCCAGCAGCTCCCCCGCGACAGGAAGGTACGAGCAGTACTTC
CASSSPATGRYEQYF
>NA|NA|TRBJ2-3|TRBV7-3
TGTGCCAGCAGCTCCTATAGCGGAGATACGCAGTATTTT
CASSSYSGDTQYF